This is a list of T cell receptor beta chains from one sample in a study of blood T cells in healthy people across ages. TCRdb processed the 5' RACE reads anew with MiXCR; each CDR3 protein has one entry. Seen here are about 1.8 million distinct CDR3 sequences, 49% observed once, and the top ten hold around 2.1%. Sequences were obtained from blood. The receptors derive from a woman aged 40 to 49 in good health. The CDR3 runs from the conserved cysteine through the conserved F or W.

length: 14
V: TRBV4-3
CDR3: CASSSDRGVHGYTF

length: 18
V: TRBV25-1
CDR3: CASRGGERGLKFGAEAFF

length: 17
V: TRBV4-1
CDR3: CASSQVTGRAYNSPLHF

length: 15
V: TRBV5-5
CDR3: CASSMDGGSNYGYTF

length: 19
V: TRBV12-3/TRBV12-4
CDR3: CASSLGSGYSHMKNNEQFF

length: 15
V: TRBV4-3
CDR3: CASSVRGLAKNIQYF

length: 18
V: TRBV6-2/TRBV6-3
CDR3: CASSRTPSGLGLRYTQYF

length: 13
V: TRBV29-1
CDR3: CSVEAQNNEKLFF

length: 16
V: TRBV7-9
CDR3: CASSRQQGAAYNEQFF

length: 15
V: TRBV5-5
CDR3: CASSLWTTKTDTQYF

length: 16
V: TRBV6-5
CDR3: CASSYSASGGADTQYF

length: 14
V: TRBV25-1
CDR3: CASRPGLGLHEQFF